The clone carrying this T cell receptor beta chain was seen a single time. Its antigen is not identified. Only in-frame clones appear in the TCRdb table, and some are missing; sequencing was by immunoSEQ multiplex PCR. In the table there are 80,000 to 130,000 clones, about nine tenths of which are singletons. The data stem from a study of OX40 agonist ivuxolimab in advanced cancers. The study, taken as a whole, reports: Averaging showed that CD8+ T cells had more expanded clones than CD4+ did.

This CDR3 contains 13 residues. With V trimmed by 1 base and J by 14 bases, 8 bases remained unmatched. Germline loops: CDR1 SNHLY, CDR2 FYNNEI. The sequence was collected from an adult with an advanced solid tumor such as melanoma, head and neck, liver or kidney cancer. This material consisted of CD4+ or CD8+ T cells sorted from blood, taken in a trial of the OX40 agonist ivuxolimab. V gene TRBV2 combines with J gene TRBJ2-1, with 7 bases fitting TRBD1. This chain's CDR3 is CASSEVPRQGKFF. The CDR3 DNA is TGTGCCAGCAGTGAAGTACCGAGACAGGGAAAGTTCTTC.